Listed below are T cell receptor beta chains from one sample, sequenced in a study of T cell responses to AZD1222 COVID-19 vaccine. The repertoire was sequenced with immunoSEQ multiplex PCR; TCRdb's copy has only in-frame clones and lacks some. The data contain more than 150,000 clones, roughly nine tenths of them singletons. Sample: peripheral blood, taken 28 days after the second AZD1222 dose. The source of these receptors is an adult who received the AZD1222 COVID-19 vaccine. The CDR3 runs from the conserved cysteine through the conserved F or W. The D gene is left open where the match is weak. Rows give clone size only sometimes, using once, few, many, or a class for an expanded clone.

V gene	J gene	D gene	clone size	CDR3 DNA	CDR3 protein
TRBV3-1/TRBV3-2	TRBJ1-1	NA	NA	TGTGCCAGCGGCCTGGCAGCAGCTAACACTGAAGCTTTCTTT	CASGLAAANTEAFF
TRBV19	TRBJ2-1	TRBD2	NA	TGTGCCAGTAGTCTCCGACTAGCGGGAGGGCCGAGCCTAAATGAGCAGTTCTTC	CASSLRLAGGPSLNEQFF
TRBV9	TRBJ1-4	TRBD1	NA	TGTGCCAGCAGCGTAGCTCCGACAGGGGAGAATGAAAAACTGTTTTTT	CASSVAPTGENEKLFF
TRBV2	TRBJ2-7	TRBD2	NA	TGTGCCAGCAGTGATGGTAGCGGGCACTTCTACGAGCAGTACTTC	CASSDGSGHFYEQYF
TRBV27	TRBJ2-1	TRBD2	NA	TGTGCCAGCAGTCCCGGGCTAGCGGAAAGCTCCTACAATGAGCAGTTCTTC	CASSPGLAESSYNEQFF
TRBV18	TRBJ2-5	NA	NA	TGTGCCAGCTCACCACCCGGGGTTGGGACCCAGTACTTC	CASSPPGVGTQYF
TRBV10-2	TRBJ1-2	NA	NA	TGCGCCAGCAGTGAGCGAGGGGGAGGCGGCTACACCTTC	CASSERGGGGYTF
TRBV18	TRBJ1-5	NA	NA	TGTGCCAGCTCACCACAGGGAGATGGGTCCCAGCATTTT	CASSPQGDGSQHF
TRBV5-5	TRBJ2-2	NA	NA	TGTGCCAGCAGCTTTCGGACTTCCAACACCGGGGAGCTGTTTTTT	CASSFRTSNTGELFF
TRBV28	TRBJ2-2	TRBD2	NA	TGTGCCAGCAGCCCTCGCGGGGGGCCGAACACCGGGGAGCTGTTTTTT	CASSPRGGPNTGELFF
TRBV12-3/TRBV12-4	TRBJ1-2	NA	NA	TGTGCCAGCAGTCTCCGTGGTGGCTACACCTTC	CASSLRGGYTF
TRBV5-1	TRBJ1-1	TRBD1	NA	TGCGCCAGCAGCACACTGGACAGGGGGCCCACTGAAGCTTTCTTT	CASSTLDRGPTEAFF
TRBV28	TRBJ1-5	TRBD1	NA	TGTGCCAGCAGTCCGCGGACAGGGGGATACAATCAGCCCCAGCATTTT	CASSPRTGGYNQPQHF
TRBV27	TRBJ2-1	NA	NA	TGTGCCAGCAGGGGTAGCGGCCGGGTTGAGCAGTTCTTC	CASRGSGRVEQFF
TRBV6-5	TRBJ1-2	NA	NA	TGTGCCAGCAGTTACTCCCTGGGTTATGGCTACACCTTC	CASSYSLGYGYTF
TRBV7-8	TRBJ1-2	NA	NA	TGTGCCAGCAGCTACAGCGTGGGGTCTGACTATGGCTACACCTTC	CASSYSVGSDYGYTF
TRBV7-9	TRBJ2-1	NA	NA	TGTGCCAGCGCCGCTGAGACGCTCGATGCGTTCTTC	CASAAETLDAFF
TRBV7-8	TRBJ2-3	NA	once	TGTGCCAGCAGCCGAACGGTGAGAGATACGCAGTATTTT	CASSRTVRDTQYF
TRBV24-1	TRBJ2-1	TRBD2	NA	TGTGCCACCAGTGCTCGGACTAGCGGAGCCCGCCGGTCCTACAATGAGCAGTTCTTC	CATSARTSGARRSYNEQFF
TRBV10-2	TRBJ1-1	NA	NA	TGCGCCAGCAGTGAACTAGGGTGGCGGACTGAAGCTTTCTTT	CASSELGWRTEAFF
TRBV30	TRBJ1-2	TRBD1	NA	TGTGCCTGGAGTATGGACAGGGCCTTCTATGGCTACACCTTC	CAWSMDRAFYGYTF
TRBV5-4	TRBJ2-7	NA	NA	TGTGCCAGCAGCTTGCCTGGACGAGCCTACGAGCAGTACTTC	CASSLPGRAYEQYF
TRBV5-1	TRBJ2-4	NA	NA	TGCGCCAGCACTCCTGGAGGGAGACCGGACCTTATAGCCAAAAACATTCAGTACTTC	CASTPGGRPDLIAKNIQYF
TRBV29-1	TRBJ1-3	NA	NA	TGCAGCGTTGGCACGTCCTATGGAAACACCATATATTTT	CSVGTSYGNTIYF
TRBV27	TRBJ1-1	TRBD1	NA	TGTGCCAGCAGTACAGGGGGAACTGAAGCTTTCTTT	CASSTGGTEAFF
TRBV19	TRBJ1-2	NA	NA	TGTGCCAGAAACATACAGGGAAACTATGGCTACACCTTC	CARNIQGNYGYTF
TRBV18	TRBJ1-4	NA	NA	TGTGCCAGCTCACTACGGGACGGTACTAATGAAAAACTGTTTTTT	CASSLRDGTNEKLFF
TRBV21-1	TRBJ2-7	NA	NA	TGTGCCAGCAGCAAAGTTTTCCCCGAGCAGTACTTC	CASSKVFPEQYF
TRBV19	TRBJ1-2	TRBD1	NA	TGTGCCAGTAGAGGACAGGGCCATAGCTATGGCTACACCTTC	CASRGQGHSYGYTF
TRBV7-2	TRBJ2-1	NA	NA	TGTGCCAGCAGCCAACAAACCGGGATCCTCAATGAGCAGTTCTTC	CASSQQTGILNEQFF
TRBV2	TRBJ1-1	NA	NA	TGTGCCAGCAGTGGCCTACTGGGAAGGACTGAAGCTTTCTTT	CASSGLLGRTEAFF
TRBV13	TRBJ2-7	NA	NA	TGTGCCAGCAGCACAATAAGGACGGCCAGCTCCTACGAGCAGTACTTC	CASSTIRTASSYEQYF
TRBV7-9	TRBJ2-5	TRBD1	once	TGTGCCAGCAGCTCGAGACCACAGGGGAACAGGGAGACCCAGTACTTC	CASSSRPQGNRETQYF
TRBV5-4	TRBJ1-2	TRBD1	NA	TGTGCCAGCAGCCCGGGGGACAGGGTAGTGGATGGCTACACCTTC	CASSPGDRVVDGYTF
TRBV30	TRBJ2-3	TRBD1	NA	TGTGCCTGGAGTGTACGACAGGGGGCAGATACGCAGTATTTT	CAWSVRQGADTQYF
TRBV7-2	TRBJ2-1	TRBD2	NA	TGTGCCAGCAGCCCCCTCCCCGGGACTAGCGGGAGAAATGAGCAGTTCTTC	CASSPLPGTSGRNEQFF
TRBV2	TRBJ1-1	NA	few	TGTGCCAGTTTACAGCCTGAAGCTTTCTTT	CASLQPEAFF
TRBV4-1	TRBJ2-7	TRBD1	few	TGCGCCAGCAGCCAAGATATAGTGGACAGGGAATACGAGCAGTACTTC	CASSQDIVDREYEQYF
TRBV7-8	TRBJ1-5	NA	NA	TGTGCCAGCAGCGAACGTCACCGGGACGGTCGTTACAATCAGCCCCAGCATTTT	CASSERHRDGRYNQPQHF
TRBV30	TRBJ1-6	TRBD1	NA	TGTGCCTGGAAGGGACAGGGTTTTTCACCCCTCCACTTT	CAWKGQGFSPLHF
TRBV1	TRBJ2-1	NA	NA	TGCACCACCGAAACGACTAGCGGGAGGAAATACAATGAGCAGTTCTTC	CTTETTSGRKYNEQFF
TRBV19	TRBJ2-2	NA	NA	TGTGCCAGTAGTATGCCGCCGGACAGGAACACCGGGGAGCTGTTTTTT	CASSMPPDRNTGELFF
TRBV11-2	TRBJ1-2	TRBD1	few	TGTGCCAGCCAAGGCTACAGGGGACCCAACTATGGCTACACCTTC	CASQGYRGPNYGYTF
TRBV6-5	TRBJ1-2	TRBD1	NA	TGTGCCAGCAGTTCGGGACAGGGGGTTGACGGGTATGGCTACACCTTC	CASSSGQGVDGYGYTF
TRBV30	TRBJ2-7	NA	few	TGTGCCTGGAGTGACGGGGCCTCCTACGAGCAGTACTTC	CAWSDGASYEQYF
TRBV7-6	TRBJ1-5	TRBD1	few	TGTGCCAGCAGCCGATCAGGGGGCGGCAATCAGCCCCAGCATTTT	CASSRSGGGNQPQHF
TRBV25-1	TRBJ2-4	NA	NA	TGTGCCAGCAGTGACCCCGGACAGAAAAACATTCAGTACTTC	CASSDPGQKNIQYF
TRBV6-1	TRBJ2-7	NA	NA	TGTGCCAGCAGTGAAGCGCGGGACCCAAGAGGGTACGAGCAGTACTTC	CASSEARDPRGYEQYF
TRBV7-9	TRBJ1-5	TRBD1	NA	TGTGCCAGCAGCTCGGGGGACAGGGAAAGTCAGCCCCAGCATTTT	CASSSGDRESQPQHF
TRBV7-2	TRBJ2-1	NA	NA	TGTGCCAGCAGCTTAAGACAGGACTCTTGGAATGAGCAGTTCTTC	CASSLRQDSWNEQFF